This is a list of T cell receptor beta chains from one sample in a study of cytomegalovirus exposure and HLA in healthy donors. Sequencing was performed with immunoSEQ multiplex PCR; in TCRdb, only in-frame clones are kept and a portion is missing. The sample includes around 110,000 clones, 50% to 65% seen only once; the top ten take roughly 9%. Sequencing was carried out using PBMCs. Receptors were obtained from a woman aged 35 to 49 in good health and CMV-seropositive. Both conserved end residues are part of each CDR3. A D gene is named only where the DNA matches it firmly. Only part of the rows carry a size: once, few, many, or a class if the clone is expanded.

J	V	size	D	CDR3	DNA
TRBJ2-1	TRBV6-5	few	TRBD2	CASSLETSGNSNEQFF	TGTGCCAGCAGTTTAGAGACTAGCGGGAATAGCAATGAGCAGTTCTTC
TRBJ2-5	TRBV19	NA	TRBD1	CASSIWGQGRETQYF	TGTGCCAGTAGTATCTGGGGACAGGGACGGGAGACCCAGTACTTC
TRBJ2-1	TRBV6-5	NA	TRBD1	CASSIGQGAPNEQFF	TGTGCCAGCAGTATCGGACAGGGGGCGCCCAATGAGCAGTTCTTC
TRBJ1-1	TRBV10-3	once	NA	CAISDSGGLDTEAFF	TGTGCCATCAGTGATTCTGGAGGGTTGGACACTGAAGCTTTCTTT
TRBJ2-3	TRBV4-1	few	NA	CASSQNRVPGDTQYF	TGCGCCAGCAGCCAAAACAGGGTTCCGGGAGATACGCAGTATTTT
TRBJ2-7	TRBV27	NA	NA	CASRNRDSYEQYF	TGTGCCAGCAGGAACAGGGATTCCTACGAGCAGTACTTC
TRBJ2-1	TRBV28	few	TRBD1	CASTEPRGLREQFF	TGTGCCAGCACCGAACCGAGGGGGCTTCGTGAGCAGTTCTTC
TRBJ1-1	TRBV5-6	NA	NA	CASSPPVVAGYNTEAFF	TGTGCCAGCAGCCCGCCAGTGGTCGCGGGGTACAACACTGAAGCTTTCTTT
TRBJ1-1	TRBV2	once	TRBD1	CASSRQGAGNTEAFF	TGTGCCAGCAGCCGACAGGGGGCGGGTAACACTGAAGCTTTCTTT
TRBJ1-1	TRBV5-1	once	NA	CASGGAGESTEAFF	TGCGCCAGCGGCGGCGCAGGGGAAAGCACTGAAGCTTTCTTT
TRBJ1-4	TRBV28	NA	TRBD1	CASSLRTGGTNEKLFF	TGTGCCAGCAGTTTAAGGACAGGGGGAACTAATGAAAAACTGTTTTTT
TRBJ1-4	TRBV4-2	few	NA	CASSPPGSTSSTNEKLFF	TGTGCCAGCAGCCCCCCCGGATCGACAAGTTCAACTAATGAAAAACTGTTTTTT
TRBJ2-7	TRBV7-9	NA	TRBD1	CASSFYTGTGSYEQYF	TGTGCCAGCAGTTTCTACACCGGGACAGGGTCCTACGAGCAGTACTTC
TRBJ2-7	TRBV27	NA	NA	CASSPLPFSYEQYF	TGTGCCAGCAGTCCTCTTCCGTTTTCCTACGAGCAGTACTTC
TRBJ2-7	TRBV9	NA	TRBD2	CASSGSGGGPYEQYF	TGTGCCAGCAGCGGTAGTGGGGGAGGGCCCTACGAGCAGTACTTC
TRBJ2-7	TRBV6-5	NA	TRBD1	CASSLTTGDPSYEQYF	TGTGCCAGCAGTTTAACAACAGGGGACCCTTCCTACGAGCAGTACTTC
TRBJ2-7	TRBV27	NA	NA	CASSFSPTGTHEQYF	TGTGCCAGCAGTTTTTCCCCGACAGGGACTCACGAGCAGTACTTC
TRBJ2-2	TRBV5-1	few	NA	CASSLLVGHGNTGELFF	TGCGCCAGCAGCTTGTTAGTTGGACACGGGAACACCGGGGAGCTGTTTTTT
TRBJ1-4	TRBV15	NA	NA	CATSSNSGRPNRGEKLFF	TGTGCCACCAGCAGCAACTCCGGGAGACCAAATCGGGGGGAAAAACTGTTTTTT
TRBJ2-1	TRBV19	NA	TRBD1	CASSTNRQGRVNEQFF	TGTGCCAGTAGTACCAACCGACAGGGTAGGGTCAATGAGCAGTTCTTC
TRBJ1-1	TRBV4-3	NA	NA	CASSQGLPNTEAFF	TGCGCCAGCAGCCAAGGGCTCCCGAACACTGAAGCTTTCTTT
TRBJ1-4	TRBV5-6	NA	TRBD1	CASSLARGLAHEKLFF	TGTGCCAGCAGCTTGGCCAGGGGGTTGGCTCATGAAAAACTGTTTTTT
TRBJ2-7	TRBV11-1	few	NA	CASSLASSYEQYF	TGTGCCAGCAGCTTGGCTAGCTCCTACGAGCAGTACTTC
TRBJ1-2	TRBV27	NA	NA	CASSPNLYYGYTF	TGTGCCAGCAGTCCCAATCTATACTATGGCTACACCTTC
TRBJ2-1	TRBV4-3	few	TRBD2	CASSQDALAGGNEQFF	TGCGCCAGCAGCCAAGATGCCCTAGCGGGAGGGAATGAGCAGTTCTTC
TRBJ1-5	TRBV28	few	NA	CASSARTEISNQPQHF	TGTGCCAGCAGTGCCCGGACAGAAATTAGCAATCAGCCCCAGCATTTT
TRBJ2-5	TRBV28	NA	NA	CASSLSLGQIRQETQYF	TGTGCCAGCAGTTTATCTCTTGGGCAGATACGACAAGAGACCCAGTACTTC
TRBJ2-2	TRBV6-5	NA	TRBD2	CASSRRLAGTGELFF	TGTGCCAGCAGTCGACGACTAGCGGGCACCGGGGAGCTGTTTTTT
TRBJ1-1	TRBV6-6	NA	TRBD1	CAARRQGGTEAFF	TGTGCCGCAAGAAGACAGGGGGGCACTGAAGCTTTCTTT
TRBJ1-2	TRBV7-9	NA	TRBD1	CASSFLGGQPNYGYTF	TGTGCCAGCAGCTTTTTGGGGGGACAGCCTAACTATGGCTACACCTTC
TRBJ2-2	TRBV7-3	NA	NA	CASSLNSGTTLTGELFF	TGTGCCAGCAGCTTAAATTCAGGGACAACCCTAACCGGGGAGCTGTTTTTT
TRBJ2-1	TRBV5-5	NA	NA	CASMSSYNEQFF	TGTGCCAGCATGAGCTCCTACAATGAGCAGTTCTTC
TRBJ2-3	TRBV9	few	NA	CASSSTDTQYF	TGTGCCAGCAGCTCAACAGATACGCAGTATTTT
TRBJ1-5	TRBV7-8	NA	TRBD1	CASSLLGQVNQPQHF	TGTGCCAGCAGCTTACTTGGACAGGTCAATCAGCCCCAGCATTTT
TRBJ2-7	TRBV4-1	NA	TRBD2	CASSPNSGSGYEQYF	TGCGCCAGCAGCCCAAACAGCGGGAGTGGGTACGAGCAGTACTTC
TRBJ2-7	TRBV4-3	NA	TRBD2	CASSQDWEGHSEQYF	TGCGCCAGCAGCCAAGATTGGGAGGGCCATAGCGAGCAGTACTTC
TRBJ1-1	TRBV7-3	NA	TRBD1	CASSLMGTGLTEAFF	TGTGCCAGCAGCTTAATGGGGACAGGGTTGACTGAAGCTTTCTTT